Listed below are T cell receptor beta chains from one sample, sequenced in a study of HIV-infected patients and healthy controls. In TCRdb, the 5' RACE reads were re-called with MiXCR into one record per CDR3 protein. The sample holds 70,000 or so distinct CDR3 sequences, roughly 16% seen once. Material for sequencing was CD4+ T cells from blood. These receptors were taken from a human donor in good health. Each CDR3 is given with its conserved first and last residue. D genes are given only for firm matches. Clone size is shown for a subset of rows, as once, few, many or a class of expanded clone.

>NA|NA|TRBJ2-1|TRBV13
CASSTGYNEQFF
TGTGCCAGCAGCACCGGATACAATGAGCAGTTCTTC
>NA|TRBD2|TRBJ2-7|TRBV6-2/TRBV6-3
CASSYRGGADEQYF
TGTGCCAGCAGTTATCGCGGGGGGGCCGACGAGCAGTACTTC
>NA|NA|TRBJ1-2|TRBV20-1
CSARDRHLGYTF
TGCAGTGCTAGAGACCGACACCTTGGCTACACCTTC
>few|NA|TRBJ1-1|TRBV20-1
CSAPWGEEAFF
TGCAGTGCCCCGTGGGGGGAGGAGGCTTTCTTT
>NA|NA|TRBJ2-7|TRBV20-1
CSASSGTNYEQYF
TGCAGTGCTAGTTCGGGAACGAACTACGAGCAGTACTTC
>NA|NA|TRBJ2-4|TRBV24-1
CATSETPLGTTLEAKNIQYF
TGTGCCACCAGTGAAACACCACTCGGGACAACACTAGAAGCCAAAAACATTCAGTACTTC
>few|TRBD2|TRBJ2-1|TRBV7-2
CASSLGSGGVNEQFF
TGTGCCAGCAGCTTAGGTAGCGGGGGGGTCAATGAGCAGTTCTTC
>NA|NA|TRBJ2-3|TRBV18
CASSPDSLSTDTQYF
TGTGCCAGCTCACCGGACAGTCTTAGCACAGATACGCAGTATTTT
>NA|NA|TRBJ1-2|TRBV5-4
CASRGVGNYGYTF
TGTGCCAGCAGGGGTGTCGGTAACTATGGCTACACCTTC
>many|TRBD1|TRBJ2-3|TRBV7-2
CASSWGQGGKDTQYF
TGTGCCAGCAGCTGGGGACAGGGGGGTAAGGATACGCAGTATTTT
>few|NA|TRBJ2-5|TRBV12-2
CASRFIVRSGDFDLETQYF
TGTGCAAGTCGCTTCATCGTTCGTAGCGGGGATTTCGATTTGGAGACCCAGTACTTC
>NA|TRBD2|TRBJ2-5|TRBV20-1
CSAEDSGGAEIETQYF
TGCAGTGCTGAGGATAGCGGGGGGGCCGAAATTGAGACCCAGTACTTC
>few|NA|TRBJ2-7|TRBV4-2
CASSQELAVGEQYF
TGTGCCAGCAGCCAAGAACTAGCAGTCGGCGAGCAGTACTTC
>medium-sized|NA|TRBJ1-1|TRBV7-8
CASSLELGRSNTEAFF
TGTGCCAGCAGCTTAGAATTGGGGCGATCGAACACTGAAGCTTTCTTT
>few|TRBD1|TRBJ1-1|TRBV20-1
CSAPPAGGRGNTEAFF
TGCAGTGCTCCACCCGCAGGGGGAAGGGGGAACACTGAAGCTTTCTTT
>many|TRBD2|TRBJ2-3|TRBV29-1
CSVSGGPQDTQYF
TGCAGCGTCTCGGGAGGACCGCAAGATACGCAGTATTTT
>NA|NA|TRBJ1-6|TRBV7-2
CASSFGPINSPLHF
TGTGCCAGCAGCTTCGGACCGATTAATTCACCCCTCCACTTT
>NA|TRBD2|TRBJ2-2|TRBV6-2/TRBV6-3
CASSLAGLDAGELFF
TGTGCCAGCAGCCTAGCGGGGTTGGACGCCGGGGAGCTGTTTTTT
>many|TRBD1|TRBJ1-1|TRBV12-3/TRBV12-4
CASSPNLGQPNTEAFF
TGTGCCAGCAGTCCGAACCTGGGACAGCCCAACACTGAAGCTTTCTTT
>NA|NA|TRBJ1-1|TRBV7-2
CASTIQGLGNTEAFF
TGTGCCAGCACAATACAGGGTTTGGGGAACACTGAAGCTTTCTTT
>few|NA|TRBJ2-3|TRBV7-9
CASSLWSADTQYF
TGTGCCAGCAGCTTATGGTCCGCTGATACGCAGTATTTT
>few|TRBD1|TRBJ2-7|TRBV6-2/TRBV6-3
CASSYYSRTGIEQYF
TGTGCCAGCAGTTACTACTCCAGGACAGGGATCGAGCAGTACTTC
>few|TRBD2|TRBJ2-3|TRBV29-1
CSVIAGRTDTQYF
TGCAGCGTAATAGCGGGCCGCACAGATACGCAGTATTTT
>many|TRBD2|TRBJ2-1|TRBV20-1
CSARPTSGRADEQFF
TGCAGTGCTAGACCCACTAGCGGGAGGGCCGATGAGCAGTTCTTC
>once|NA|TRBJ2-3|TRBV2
CASSGETTDTQYF
TGTGCCAGCAGCGGGGAGACAACAGATACGCAGTATTTT